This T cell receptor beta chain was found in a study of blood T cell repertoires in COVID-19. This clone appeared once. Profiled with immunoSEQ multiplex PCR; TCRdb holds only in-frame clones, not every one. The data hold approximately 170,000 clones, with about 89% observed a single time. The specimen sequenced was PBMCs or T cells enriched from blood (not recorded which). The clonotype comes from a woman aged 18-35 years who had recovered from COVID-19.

CDR3 protein: CASSRGTSGRDEQFF. Here the CDR3 DNA reads TGTGCCAGCAGTCGGGGGACTAGCGGGAGGGATGAGCAGTTCTTC. The J gene is TRBJ2-1, the V gene TRBV6-4, with TRBD2 identical over 16 bases. The CDR3 spans 15 residues. The V and J ends lost 5 bases and 8 bases, in that order; junction bases with no gene match: 3. Germline lookup yields CDR1 MRHNA and CDR2 SNTAGT.